These 32 T cell receptor beta chains share one sample of origin, sequenced in a study of T cells in Graves' hyperthyroidism and ophthalmopathy. Using RNA transcripts as the source, TCR beta CDR3 regions were amplified. Researchers ran a first-round RT-PCR on the TCR CDR3 using the HTBI primer set. Each CDR3 protein gets one entry after TCRdb re-called the multiplex PCR reads with MiXCR. The repertoire holds a few hundred thousand distinct CDR3 sequences, with 20% to 25% as singletons. The sample comprised blood. These receptors were taken from a man between 50 and 59 years old with Graves' hyperthyroidism.

The V gene is TRBV14, the J gene TRBJ2-3; 11 bases are shared with TRBD2. This CDR3 comprises 16 residues. V was pared by 3 bases and J by 6 bases, with 8 bases of the junction left unmatched. The germline V gene has CDR1 SGHDN and CDR2 FVKESK. Written as DNA, the CDR3 is TGTGCCAGCAGCCACGGCCTAGCGGGAGGCAGCGATACGCAGTATTTT. Translation: CASSHGLAGGSDTQYF.

This clonotype was detected a few times. The rearrangement uses TRBV20-1 and TRBJ2-1; 7 positions match TRBD1. The CDR3 runs to 17 residues. V shed 2 bases and J 0 bases; nucleotides not matched to a gene: 10. From germline, CDR1 is DFQATT and CDR2 SNEGSKA (reference sequence). Here the CDR3 DNA reads TGCAGTGCTAGAACCCCCCCGGGACAGTACTCCTACAATGAGCAGTTCTTC. It translates to CSARTPPGQYSYNEQFF.

V gene TRBV19 combines with J gene TRBJ1-1, with TRBD1 as a possible D gene (6 bases). The CDR3 is made up of 13 amino acids. Between the trimmed V and J ends, which lost 10 bases and 4 bases, there was a span of 16 bases. Germline CDR1 LNHDA, CDR2 SQIVND (reference sequence). The CDR3 bases are TGTGCCACAGAGGGGGTTGTGAGCACTGAAGCTTTCTTT. Protein product: CATEGVVSTEAFF.

About this clonotype: Compared with germline, one end of the junction differs, possibly owing to a read error. This chain joins TRBV3-1 and TRBJ1-2, with D maybe TRBD1 (6 bases). The germline CDR1 and CDR2 sequences are LGHDT and YNNKEL (reference sequence). CDR3 length: 14 residues. The CDR3 here is CASSQVGQPYGCTF. The CDR3 DNA reads TGTGCCAGCAGCCAAGTAGGACAGCCCTATGGCTGCACCTTC. Variable domain in full (rest from reference TRBV3-1 and TRBJ1-2): DTAVSQTPKYLVTQMGNDKSIKCEQNLGHDTMYWYKQDSKKFLKIMFSYNNKELIINETVPNRFSPKSPDKAHLNLHINSLELGDSAVYFCASSQVGQPYGCTFGSGTRLTVV.

This clonotype was seen many times. V gene TRBV27 combines with J gene TRBJ2-1, with D possibly being TRBD1 or TRBD2 (6 bases each). This CDR3 is 16 amino acids long. Germline V lookup: CDR1 MNHEY, CDR2 SMNVEV (reference sequence). V was pared by 5 bases and J by 4 bases, with 18 bases between. The CDR3 nucleotides are TGTGCCAGCAGTAACAGGCGGGGACACACGTACAATGAGCAGTTCTTC. Encoded protein: CASSNRRGHTYNEQFF.

Ten or more counts support this clonotype. The chain employs TRBV27 and TRBJ1-1; 7 bases are a match to TRBD1. With V trimmed by 1 base and J by 6 bases, 5 bases remained unmatched. The CDR3 loop spans 14 amino acids. Germline V gene data show CDR1 as MNHEY and CDR2 as SMNVEV (reference sequence). The CDR3 protein is CASSLWTGSAEAFF. The CDR3 region has the DNA TGTGCCAGCAGTTTATGGACAGGAAGCGCTGAAGCTTTCTTT.

This clonotype occurred a few times. This chain uses TRBV19 with TRBJ1-5, with 10 nucleotides matching TRBD1. This CDR3 has 19 residues. The germline V gene has CDR1 LNHDA and CDR2 SQIVND (reference sequence). J lost 0 bases, V lost 5 bases, and 13 bases had no gene match. The CDR3 region has the DNA TGTGCCAGTAGTCCAAACCCGGACAGGGGGTCTTATAGCAATCAGCCCCAGCATTTT. Its translation: CASSPNPDRGSYSNQPQHF.

Comments on this clonotype: One end of the junction fails to match germline, which may point to a read error. The V and J genes are TRBV19 and TRBJ2-3; no clear D gene. Germline V gives CDR1 LNHDA, CDR2 SQIVND (reference sequence). This CDR3 is built from 17 residues. The CDR3 bases are TGTGCCGGTAGTAACGGTCGGGTAACGTCTAGCACAGATACGCAGTATTTT. This gives the protein CAGSNGRVTSSTDTQYF.

This rearrangement joins TRBV20-1 to TRBJ2-1, with D perhaps matching TRBD1 (5 bases). The CDR3 extends over 15 amino acids. V dropped 0 bases and J dropped 0 bases, with 9 bases sitting between them. Germline V CDR1 and CDR2: DFQATT, SNEGSKA (reference sequence). The CDR3 loop is CSARDRDSSYNEQFF. The CDR3 nucleotides read TGCAGTGCTAGAGATCGAGACAGCTCCTACAATGAGCAGTTCTTC.

The chain is built from TRBV6-1 and TRBJ2-7, with 14 positions matching TRBD2. This CDR3 region has 17 residues. V trimming: 6 bases; J trimming: 2 bases; junction bases outside the gene matches: 9. CDR1 is MNHNS and CDR2 is SASEGT in the germline V gene. CDR3 sequence: CASRATGTSGSPYEQYF. In DNA, the CDR3 is TGTGCCAGCAGGGCAACCGGGACTAGCGGGAGCCCCTACGAGCAGTACTTC.

CDR3 region: CSASLGGRPEQFF. The CDR3 DNA follows: TGCAGTGCTAGTCTCGGCGGGAGACCCGAGCAGTTCTTC. The rearrangement uses TRBV20-1 and TRBJ2-1; the match to TRBD2 covers 7 bases. Per germline, CDR1 DFQATT and CDR2 SNEGSKA (reference sequence). The ends lost 3 bases at V and 10 bases at J; junction bases unmatched: 9. This CDR3 region has 13 residues.

This clonotype was observed at least ten times. The genes are TRBV11-3 and TRBJ1-2; possibly TRBD1 for D (6 bases). Germline CDR1 and CDR2: SGHNT and YENEEA. V lost 1 base, J lost 7 bases, and 13 bases lay in between. This CDR3 contains 14 residues. The CDR3 coding sequence is TGTGCCAGCAGCTTAGGGACAGCTGTCGGTGGCTACACCTTC. It is translated as CASSLGTAVGGYTF.

This chain uses TRBV7-9 with TRBJ2-3; possibly TRBD2 for D (6 bases). V was clipped by 5 bases and J by 7 bases, with 28 bases between them. Germline assignment: CDR1 SEHNR and CDR2 FQNEAQ (reference sequence). The length of the CDR3 is 18 residues. The CDR3 spells CASSPRRGSAVRGNTQYF. CDR3 sequence (DNA): TGTGCCAGCAGCCCTAGGAGGGGAAGTGCGGTCCGAGGAAATACGCAGTATTTT.

J is TRBJ1-6 and V is TRBV6-1, with 9 bases aligning to TRBD1. J gave up 6 bases and V 6 bases, and 12 bases lay outside the gene matches. The V gene's germline CDR1 is MNHNS and CDR2 SASEGT. The CDR3 runs to 17 residues. The CDR3: CASRITEQGASNSPLHF. For the CDR3, the DNA is TGTGCCAGCAGAATTACGGAACAGGGGGCCTCTAATTCACCCCTCCACTTT.

This sequence joins TRBV18 and TRBJ2-2, with 7 nucleotides matching TRBD1. The V segment lost 0 bases and the J segment 3 bases; nucleotides outside the gene matches: 1. The CDR3 spans 15 residues. Germline CDR1 and CDR2: KGHSH and LQKENI. The CDR3 DNA reads TGTGCCAGCTCACCACCCCAGGGGGACACCGGGGAGCTGTTTTTT. Translation: CASSPPQGDTGELFF.

V and J are TRBV7-6 and TRBJ2-7; 8 bases line up with TRBD2. Germline V gene lookup returns CDR1 SGHVS and CDR2 FNYEAQ. This CDR3 comprises 14 residues. J lost 6 bases, V lost 2 bases, and 6 bases had no gene match. Here the CDR3 reads CASSLSAGGLEQYF. The CDR3 region has the DNA TGTGCCAGCAGCTTATCCGCGGGAGGTCTCGAGCAGTACTTC.

There are many counts of this clonotype. The rearrangement links TRBV18 to TRBJ1-1; 8 bases match TRBD1. The CDR3 runs 12 residues. Germline assignment: CDR1 KGHSH and CDR2 LQKENI. J was trimmed by 6 bases and V by 4 bases; bases with no gene match: 1. In DNA, the CDR3 is TGTGCCAGCTCACTACAGGGGGCTGAAGCTTTCTTT. Translating gives CASSLQGAEAFF.

In its sample, this clonotype was seen a few times. The genes are TRBV5-4 and TRBJ2-2, with TRBD2 identical over 7 bases. The germline V gene encodes CDR1 SGHNT and CDR2 YYREEE (reference sequence). The CDR3 is made up of 15 amino acids. The trim removed 0 bases at V and 8 bases at J, leaving 7 bases unmatched. The CDR3 loop reads CASSLVAGVEGELFF. Written as DNA, the CDR3 is TGTGCCAGCAGCTTGGTGGCGGGAGTTGAGGGGGAGCTGTTTTTT.

This clonotype was found a few times. This sequence joins TRBV5-1 and TRBJ2-3, with 10 bases fitting TRBD1. The CDR3 consists of 14 residues. In germline, CDR1 is SGHRS, CDR2 YFSETQ. The trim removed 7 bases at V and 4 bases at J, leaving 6 bases unmatched. The CDR3 DNA sequence: TGCGCCAGCTCGGGACAGGGGCCCCCAGATACGCAGTATTTT. Translation gives CASSGQGPPDTQYF. The full variable domain, with the rest looked up from reference TRBV5-1 and TRBJ2-3, is KAGVTQTPRYLIKTRGQQVTLSCSPISGHRSVSWYQQTPGQGLQFLFEYFSETQRNKGNFPGRFSGRQFSNSRSEMNVSTLELGDSALYLCASSGQGPPDTQYFGPGTRLTVL.

This clonotype was counted only a few times. The chain recombines TRBV12-3 or TRBV12-4 with TRBJ2-6; 11 positions agree with TRBD2. V was clipped by 7 bases and J by 1 base; unmatched bases: 9. The CDR3 contains 18 residues. CDR3 nucleotides: TGTGCCAGCACCCCGGGGACTAGCGGTGGTTCTGGGGCCAACGTCCTGACTTTC. It encodes CASTPGTSGGSGANVLTF.

This clonotype was counted many times. This chain links TRBV2 with TRBJ2-7; no clear D. The length of the CDR3 is 13 residues. Per the germline V gene, CDR1 is SNHLY and CDR2 is FYNNEI. Here the CDR3 reads CAIVPRSSYEQYF. The CDR3 DNA sequence: TGTGCTATAGTCCCCCGTAGCTCCTACGAGCAGTACTTC.

This chain joins TRBV6-1 and TRBJ1-2; D might be TRBD1 (5 bases). The germline V gene has CDR1 MNHNS and CDR2 SASEGT. V lost 6 bases and J lost 4, with 12 bases in between. CDR3 length: 13 amino acids. CDR3 sequence: CASRSRGTYGYTF. CDR3 in DNA: TGTGCCAGCAGATCAAGGGGAACCTATGGCTACACCTTC.

This clonotype turned up a few times. The chain employs TRBV15 and TRBJ2-2; 9 bases are a match to TRBD2. Germline V gene sequence: CDR1 LNHNV, CDR2 YYDKDF (reference sequence). V was clipped by 3 bases and J by 6 bases; unmatched bases: 8. The CDR3 extends over 16 amino acids. The CDR3 loop reads CATSRELAGAPGELFF. CDR3 DNA: TGTGCCACCAGCAGGGAATTAGCGGGAGCGCCCGGGGAGCTGTTTTTT.

This clonotype was counted at least ten times. V is TRBV19 and J is TRBJ1-1; TRBD1 might be the D (5 bases). Trimming left V 5 bases short and J 0 bases short, with 7 bases between. This CDR3 is 13 amino acids long. Germline assignment: CDR1 LNHDA and CDR2 SQIVND (reference sequence). The CDR3 region is CASSGAVNTEAFF. The CDR3 DNA reads as TGTGCCAGTAGTGGGGCAGTGAACACTGAAGCTTTCTTT.

This clonotype was counted a few times. This chain connects TRBV12-3 or TRBV12-4 to TRBJ1-2, with D unresolved. V lost 6 bases to trimming and J lost 3 bases, with 17 bases between them. The CDR3 is made up of 15 amino acids. CDR3 coding DNA: TGTGCCAGCAGCCCTTATGTGGGTAGAGACTATGGCTACACCTTC. Protein product: CASSPYVGRDYGYTF.

In its sample, this clonotype was seen a few times. The V call is TRBV18, the J call TRBJ2-1; D is ambiguous. CDR1 and CDR2 from the germline V gene are KGHSH and LQKENI. The CDR3 is made up of 13 amino acids. Trimming shortened V by 3 bases and J by 7 bases, and 10 bases separated the two germline ends. The CDR3: CASSPSQENEQFF. DNA of the CDR3: TGTGCCAGCTCACCCTCCCAGGAAAATGAGCAGTTCTTC.

V gene TRBV6-5 combines with J gene TRBJ1-2; 7 bases are shared with TRBD1. The ends lost 2 bases at V and 8 bases at J; junction bases unmatched: 14. In germline, CDR1 is MNHEY, CDR2 SVGAGI. CDR3 length: 16 residues. The CDR3 protein is CASSYRPGTDIRGYTF. In DNA form, the CDR3 reads TGTGCCAGCAGTTACCGTCCCGGGACAGACATTCGGGGCTACACCTTC.

The CDR3 DNA reads as TGTGCCAGCAGCGCATCCGGGACTCGAGAAGGAAGGGACACTGAAGCTTTCTTT. It codes for CASSASGTREGRDTEAFF. The chain carries TRBV7-2 and TRBJ1-1, with D possibly being TRBD1 (5 bases). Germline CDR1 reads SGHTA; CDR2 reads FQGNSA. The CDR3 totals 18 residues. The V gene lost 5 bases and the J gene lost 3 bases, with 25 bases spanning the gap. Using reference TRBV7-2 and TRBJ1-1 for the parts outside the CDR3, the full variable domain is GAGVSQSPSNKVTEKGKDVELRCDPISGHTALYWYRQSLGQGLEFLIYFQGNSAPDKSGLPSDRFSAERTGGSVSTLTIQRTQQEDSAVYLCASSASGTREGRDTEAFFGQGTRLTVV.

This clonotype occurred many times. The chain has TRBV18 and TRBJ2-1; tentatively, D is TRBD2 (5 bases). Germline V CDR1 and CDR2: KGHSH, LQKENI. Trimming left V 1 base short and J 5 bases short, with 9 bases between. There are 14 residues in the CDR3. The CDR3 region has the DNA TGTGCCAGCTCACCACGGGAGCTTAACAATGAGCAGTTCTTC. This codes for CASSPRELNNEQFF.

This clonotype has at least ten counts. The V call is TRBV6-2 or TRBV6-3, the J call TRBJ2-4, with 8 positions matching TRBD1. This CDR3 comprises 16 residues. In germline, CDR1 is MNHEY, CDR2 SVGEGT. The trim removed 0 bases at V and 3 bases at J, leaving 4 bases unmatched. The CDR3 here is CASSYSRTGIKNIQYF. As DNA, the CDR3 is TGTGCCAGCAGTTACTCCAGGACAGGGATCAAAAACATTCAGTACTTC.

This clonotype has only a few counts. The CDR3 here is CSVRAAGGTDTQYF. CDR3 DNA: TGCAGCGTTAGAGCTGCAGGGGGTACAGATACGCAGTATTTT. The chain recombines TRBV29-1 with TRBJ2-3; 7 bases fit TRBD1. CDR3 length: 14 amino acids. Germline CDR1 and CDR2: SQVTM and ANQGSEA. J was trimmed by 3 bases and V by 5 bases; bases with no gene match: 8.

The sample holds a few counts of this clonotype. V and J are TRBV29-1 and TRBJ1-1; the D gene is possibly TRBD1 (6 bases). This CDR3 region has 11 residues. CDR1 is SQVTM, CDR2 ANQGSEA, per germline. V was pared by 7 bases and J by 1 base, with 7 bases between. CDR3 sequence reads: CSATGNTEAFF. The CDR3 nucleotides read TGCAGCGCGACAGGGAACACTGAAGCTTTCTTT. Full variable domain (outside the CDR3, taken from reference TRBV29-1 and TRBJ1-1): SAVISQKPSRDICQRGTSLTIQCQVDSQVTMMFWYRQQPGQSLTLIATANQGSEATYESGFVIDKFPISRPNLTFSTLTVSNMSPEDSSIYLCSATGNTEAFFGQGTRLTVV.